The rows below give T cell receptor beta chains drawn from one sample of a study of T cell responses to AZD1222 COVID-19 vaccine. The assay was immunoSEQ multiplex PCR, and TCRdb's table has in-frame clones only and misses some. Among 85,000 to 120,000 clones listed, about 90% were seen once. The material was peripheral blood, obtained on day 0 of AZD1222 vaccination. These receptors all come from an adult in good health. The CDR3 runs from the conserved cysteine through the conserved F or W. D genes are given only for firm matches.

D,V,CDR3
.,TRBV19,CASSIVGQREKLFF
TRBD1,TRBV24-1,CATSPRQGVDEQYF
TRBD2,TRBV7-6,CASSLKLAGLLNYEQYF
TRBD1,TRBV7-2,CASSPTQGAGQPQHF
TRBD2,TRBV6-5,CASSTSTSGEQFF
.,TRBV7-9,CASSLLDHTDTQYF
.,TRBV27,CASRYDLYANTEAFF
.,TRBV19,CASSIGQGGTGELFF
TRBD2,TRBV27,CASSLSVLAGAETQYF
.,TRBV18,CASSDNRLAVEQYF
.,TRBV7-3,CASSYAEGARAFF
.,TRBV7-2,CASSLVGGGGGYTF
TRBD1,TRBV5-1,CASSTPRDRLHEQFF
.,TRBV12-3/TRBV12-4,CASTSHTEAFF
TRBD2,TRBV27,CASSLSLAGTLQETQYF
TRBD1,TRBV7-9,CASSDFLGQGYEQYF
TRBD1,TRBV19,CASSAGTGVLKETQYF
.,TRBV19,CASSTLSGNTIYF
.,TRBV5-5,CASSLAPPGVYEQYF
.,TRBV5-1,CASSLSEKTQYF
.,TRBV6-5,CASLGQTNYGYTF
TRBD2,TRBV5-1,CASSVSGIADTQYF
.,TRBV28,CASTGANYGYTF
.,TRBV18,CASSPGVEGPQHF
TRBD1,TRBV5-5,CASSSDRDTEAFF
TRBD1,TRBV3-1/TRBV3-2,CASSFGTGRIGDTQYF
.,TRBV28,CASSLTASEQFF
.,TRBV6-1,CASSEGYTGEQYF
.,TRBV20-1,CSAGPGDF
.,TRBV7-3,CASSLKEGGTDTQYF
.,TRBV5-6,CASSPLAIKEETQYF
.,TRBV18,CASSSTDYSNQPQHF
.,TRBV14,CASRQTGFSGNTIYF